This is a list of T cell receptor beta chains from one sample in a study of PD-L1 blockade in urothelial cancer. This table comes from immunoSEQ multiplex PCR, and its TCRdb copy is limited to in-frame clones, with some not included. The data show around 53,000 clones, approximately 85% seen once. Sequenced here: PBMCs, sampled around atezolizumab (anti-PD-L1) treatment. The receptors originated from a man aged 45-65 years with urothelial cancer. The CDR3 runs from the conserved cysteine through the conserved F or W. The D gene is left open where the match is weak. Clone size is shown for a subset of rows, as once, few, many or a class of expanded clone.

-	TRBV4-3	TRBJ2-7	-	CASSQVVGDEQYF	TGCGCCAGCAGCCAAGTAGTCGGAGACGAGCAGTACTTC
-	TRBV6-5	TRBJ2-7	TRBD1	CASRNTGTGYEQYF	TGTGCCAGCAGAAACACCGGGACAGGGTACGAGCAGTACTTC
-	TRBV10-1	TRBJ2-2	TRBD1	CASTMGTGGDGANTGELFF	TGCGCCAGCACCATGGGGACAGGGGGCGACGGAGCGAACACCGGGGAGCTGTTTTTT
-	TRBV5-1	TRBJ2-3	TRBD2	CASSFFGGATDTQYF	TGCGCCAGCAGCTTCTTCGGGGGGGCCACAGATACGCAGTATTTT
-	TRBV29-1	TRBJ2-3	-	CSVMPGRRADTQYF	TGCAGCGTTATGCCGGGACGGAGGGCAGATACGCAGTATTTT
-	TRBV4-3	TRBJ2-6	TRBD1	CASSQGQGTGANVLTF	TGCGCCAGCAGCCAAGGACAGGGAACTGGGGCCAACGTCCTGACTTTC
-	TRBV19	TRBJ2-3	-	CASRQSTDTQYF	TGTGCCAGCCGACAGTCCACAGATACGCAGTATTTT
-	TRBV27	TRBJ2-1	-	CASSLLGSHRSNEQFF	TGTGCCAGCAGTTTACTAGGGAGCCATCGTTCCAATGAGCAGTTCTTC
-	TRBV7-4	TRBJ2-7	-	CASSSPGHKYMWYEQYF	TGTGCCAGCAGCTCCCCGGGACATAAATATATGTGGTACGAGCAGTACTTC
-	TRBV18	TRBJ2-2	-	CASSPLQGNTGELFF	TGTGCCAGCTCACCGTTACAGGGTAACACCGGGGAGCTGTTTTTT
-	TRBV28	TRBJ2-5	TRBD2	CASSQGLAGEETQYF	TGTGCCAGCAGTCAGGGACTAGCGGGAGAAGAGACCCAGTACTTC
-	TRBV15	TRBJ1-1	-	CATSINTEAFF	TGTGCCACCAGCATAAACACTGAAGCTTTCTTT
few	TRBV11-2	TRBJ2-5	TRBD1	CASSPRQGLYQETQYF	TGTGCCAGCAGCCCGAGACAGGGTCTCTACCAAGAGACCCAGTACTTC
-	TRBV9	TRBJ2-2	-	CASSPQDYPNTGELFF	TGTGCCAGCAGCCCGCAGGACTACCCGAACACCGGGGAGCTGTTTTTT